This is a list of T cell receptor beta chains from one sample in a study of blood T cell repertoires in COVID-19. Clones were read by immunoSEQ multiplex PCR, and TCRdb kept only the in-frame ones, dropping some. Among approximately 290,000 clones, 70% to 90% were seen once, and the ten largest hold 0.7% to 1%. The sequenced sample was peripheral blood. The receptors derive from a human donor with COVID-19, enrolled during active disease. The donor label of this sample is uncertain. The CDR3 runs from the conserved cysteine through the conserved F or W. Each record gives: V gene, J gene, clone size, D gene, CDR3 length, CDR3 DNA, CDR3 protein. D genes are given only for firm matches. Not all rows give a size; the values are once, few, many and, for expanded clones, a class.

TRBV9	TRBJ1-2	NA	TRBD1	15	TGTGCCAGCAGCACGCCGGGACAGGGGTTCTATGGCTACACCTTC	CASSTPGQGFYGYTF
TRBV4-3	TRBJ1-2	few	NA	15	TGCGCCAGCAGCCTACTTCTCAGGGATAGCTATGGCTACACCTTC	CASSLLLRDSYGYTF
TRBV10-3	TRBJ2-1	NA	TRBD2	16	TGTGCCATCAGTGAGGCCAGCGGGAGGGCCTACAATGAGCAGTTCTTC	CAISEASGRAYNEQFF
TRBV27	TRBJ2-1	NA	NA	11	TGTGCCAGCAGTTTGCGTGGAGATCAGTTCTTC	CASSLRGDQFF
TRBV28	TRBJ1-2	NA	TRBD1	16	TGTGCCAGCAGTTCTCCCGGACAGGGGTTGTCCTATGGCTACACCTTC	CASSSPGQGLSYGYTF
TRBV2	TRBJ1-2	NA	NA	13	TGTGCCAGCAGTCCTCAGGGGCGAAGTGGCTACACCTTC	CASSPQGRSGYTF
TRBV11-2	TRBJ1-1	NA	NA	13	TGTGCCAGCAGCTTAGGAGGGGGAGCTGAAGCTTTCTTT	CASSLGGGAEAFF
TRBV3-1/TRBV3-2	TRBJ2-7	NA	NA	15	TGTGCCAGCAGCCAAGAACCCCAGGGAACCTACGAGCAGTACTTC	CASSQEPQGTYEQYF
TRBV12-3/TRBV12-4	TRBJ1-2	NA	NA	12	TGTGCCAGCAGTCCCTGGACAGCCGGCTACACCTTC	CASSPWTAGYTF
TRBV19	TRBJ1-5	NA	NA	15	TGTGCCAGTAGTCCAGGCACTAGCGGCAATCAGCCCCAGCATTTT	CASSPGTSGNQPQHF
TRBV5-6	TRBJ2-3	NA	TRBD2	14	TGTGCCAGCAGCAGACTAGCGGGAGGGGATACGCAGTATTTT	CASSRLAGGDTQYF
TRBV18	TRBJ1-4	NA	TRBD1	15	TGTGCCAGCTCACCCCAGGGGGCAACTAATGAAAAACTGTTTTTT	CASSPQGATNEKLFF
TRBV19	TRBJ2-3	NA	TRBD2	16	TGTGCCAGTAGTAGAGGGACTAGCGGAAGCACAGATACGCAGTATTTT	CASSRGTSGSTDTQYF
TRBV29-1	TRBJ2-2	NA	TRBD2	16	TGCAGCGTTGTGGGTAGCGGGAGGGAAGACACCGGGGAGCTGTTTTTT	CSVVGSGREDTGELFF
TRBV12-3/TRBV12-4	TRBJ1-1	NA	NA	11	TGTGCCAGCAGTACCACAGGTGAAGCTTTCTTT	CASSTTGEAFF
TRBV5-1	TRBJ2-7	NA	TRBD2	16	TGCGCCAGCAGCATAGGGACTAGCGGGATTTCCTACGAGCAGTACTTC	CASSIGTSGISYEQYF
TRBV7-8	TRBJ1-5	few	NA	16	TGTGCCAGCAGCTTAGCGGCTTCGGGGGTGGGTCAGCCCCAGCATTTT	CASSLAASGVGQPQHF
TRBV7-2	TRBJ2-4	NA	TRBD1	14	TGTGCCAGCAGCTTACGGACAGGGATCGACATTCAGTACTTC	CASSLRTGIDIQYF
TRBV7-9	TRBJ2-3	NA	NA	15	TGTGCCAGCAGCTTAACACAGACCGGTGGAGATACGCAGTATTTT	CASSLTQTGGDTQYF
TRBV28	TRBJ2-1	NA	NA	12	TGTGCCAGCAGTTTTTTTGAGCAAAAGCAGTTCTTC	CASSFFEQKQFF
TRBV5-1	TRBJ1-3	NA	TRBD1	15	TGCGCCAGCAGACCGCAGGGGGCAGCTGGAAACACCATATATTTT	CASRPQGAAGNTIYF
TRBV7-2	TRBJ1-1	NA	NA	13	TGTGCCAGCAGCTTGGGGGGAGCGAACGAAGCTTTCTTT	CASSLGGANEAFF
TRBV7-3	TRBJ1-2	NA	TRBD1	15	TGTGCCAGCAGCGTACATACGGCAACAGGGGGTGGCTACACCTTC	CASSVHTATGGGYTF
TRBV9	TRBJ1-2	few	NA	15	TGTGCCAGCAGCGCCCACAATACAGGGAACTATGGCTACACCTTC	CASSAHNTGNYGYTF
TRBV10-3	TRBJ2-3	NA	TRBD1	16	TGTGCCATCAGTGATGGACGAGGACAGGGGGCAGATACGCAGTATTTT	CAISDGRGQGADTQYF
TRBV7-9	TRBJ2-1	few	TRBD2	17	TGTGCCAGCAGCCCAAAAGCTCGACTAGCCGTTAACAATGAGCAGTTCTTC	CASSPKARLAVNNEQFF
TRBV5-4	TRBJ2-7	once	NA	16	TGTGCCAGCAGCTTGGAGGGGGGGTCACGATCCTACGAGCAGTACTTC	CASSLEGGSRSYEQYF
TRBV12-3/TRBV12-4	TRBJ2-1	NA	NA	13	TGTGCCAGCAGTTCGCTGCGGTACAATGAGCAGTTCTTC	CASSSLRYNEQFF
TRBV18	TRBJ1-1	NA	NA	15	TGTGCCAGCTCACCACCCCCGGTCGGGGGCACTGAAGCTTTCTTT	CASSPPPVGGTEAFF
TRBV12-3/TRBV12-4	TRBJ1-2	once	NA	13	TGTGCCAGCAGTTTCCCAGGGAGGTATGGCTACACCTTC	CASSFPGRYGYTF
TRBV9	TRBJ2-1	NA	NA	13	TGTGCCAGCAGCGAACCTAGACACAATGAGCAGTTCTTC	CASSEPRHNEQFF
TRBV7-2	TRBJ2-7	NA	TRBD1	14	TGTGCCAGCAGCTTTGGGACAGGGGTGGTCGAGCAGTACTTC	CASSFGTGVVEQYF
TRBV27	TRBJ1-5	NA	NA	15	TGTGCCAGCAGTTCCCCGGGGGGGGAGGATCAGCCCCAGCATTTT	CASSSPGGEDQPQHF
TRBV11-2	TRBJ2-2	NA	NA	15	TGTGCCAGCAGCTTAAGAGGAGCGAACACCGGGGAGCTGTTTTTT	CASSLRGANTGELFF
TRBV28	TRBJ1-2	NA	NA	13	TGTGCCAGCAGTTTCCGGACAGCCTATGGCTACACCTTC	CASSFRTAYGYTF
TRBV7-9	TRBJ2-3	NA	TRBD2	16	TGTGCCAGCAGCTTAGCTAGCGGGGTTTCCACAGATACGCAGTATTTT	CASSLASGVSTDTQYF
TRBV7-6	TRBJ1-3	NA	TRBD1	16	TGTGCCAGCAGCTCCCGACAGGGCGACTCTGGAAACACCATATATTTT	CASSSRQGDSGNTIYF
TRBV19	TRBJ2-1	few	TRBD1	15	TGTGCCAGTAGAACACCGGGACAGGGGGCGAGTGAGCAGTTCTTC	CASRTPGQGASEQFF
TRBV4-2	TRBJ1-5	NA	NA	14	TGTGCCAGCAGCCACCCGGAGGGCAATCAGCCCCAGCATTTT	CASSHPEGNQPQHF
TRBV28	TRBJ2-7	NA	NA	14	TGTGCCAGCAGCCTGGTCGGACTGCCCTACGAGCAGTACTTC	CASSLVGLPYEQYF
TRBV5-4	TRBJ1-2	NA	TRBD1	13	TGTGCCAGCAGCTGGACAGGGAACTATGGCTACACCTTC	CASSWTGNYGYTF
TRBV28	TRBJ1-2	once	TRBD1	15	TGTGCCAGCCTGGGACAGGGACGGCGGGTGAGTGGCTACACCTTC	CASLGQGRRVSGYTF
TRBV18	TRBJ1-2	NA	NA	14	TGTGCCAGCTCACCCCTTGCGGAGGATTCTGGCTACACCTTC	CASSPLAEDSGYTF
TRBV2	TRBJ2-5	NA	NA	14	TGTGCCAGCAGTGCCCTAGTGCCACAAGAGACCCAGTACTTC	CASSALVPQETQYF
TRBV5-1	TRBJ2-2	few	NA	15	TGCGCCAGCAGCTACGGGACTTTGGGCACCGGGGAGCTGTTTTTT	CASSYGTLGTGELFF
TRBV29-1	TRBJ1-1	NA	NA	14	TGCAGTGCTACCCTGGGGCAGGTAGGCACTGAAGCTTTCTTT	CSATLGQVGTEAFF
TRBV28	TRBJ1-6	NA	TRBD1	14	TGTGCCAGCAGTTTACTACAGGGGTCGTCACCCCTCCACTTT	CASSLLQGSSPLHF
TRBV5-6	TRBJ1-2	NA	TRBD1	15	TGTGCCAGCAGCTCTATGACAGGGTTCGGCTATGGCTACACCTTC	CASSSMTGFGYGYTF